This TCR beta chain was recorded in a study of monozygotic twins with inflammatory bowel disease. Study results and limitations: IBD patients showed reduced TCRbeta diversity (inverse Simpson) versus healthy co-twins. Heterogeneous immunosuppressive treatment regimens may have introduced variability into patient repertoires.

Details on this clonotype: What it binds is not known.

Blood (approximately 2.5 ml) was collected from every donor individually. CDR3 size: 15 residues. Germline loops: CDR1 MDHEN, CDR2 SYDVKM. TCRdb reanalyzed the 5' RACE reads, giving one entry per CDR3 protein sequence and no DNA. This sample contains some 300,000 distinct CDR3 sequences. The TCR originated in a human donor with ulcerative colitis or Crohn's disease, or a healthy co-twin of an affected twin (not recorded which). This chain joins TRBV28 and TRBJ2-7; the D call from TCRdb, TRBD1, cannot be confirmed without DNA. Sequenced: blood. The chain's CDR3 is CASSKTGSLFYEQYF.